This record covers a single T cell receptor (beta chain). Its target is unknown. Naive CD8 cells lacked CD45RO, underwent positive selection for CCR7 and left out terminally differentiated effector memory CD45RA+ cells. CDR1 is SGHRS, CDR2 YFSETQ, per germline. The CDR3 loop spans 18 amino acids. Unmatched junction bases numbered 12, after V lost 0 bases and J lost 1 base. Evenly divided among several immunoSEQ plates was the genomic DNA of each subset. Repertoires were generated with immunoSEQ multiplex PCR, while TCRdb's copy carries only in-frame clones and drops some. The sample has about 2.2 million clones; just over 90% are singletons. This sample is drawn from a study of shared clonotypes between healthy human individuals. Study-wide results and caveats: A reduction in generation probabilities was seen for non-shared clonotypes relative to those shared by all four donors.

The genes are TRBV5-1 and TRBJ2-7; TRBD1 aligns across 8 bases. The clonotype comes from a man aged 18-30 years in good health. Some clones in this sample may be carry-over from other donors' samples. Sample: naive CD8+ T cells from PBMCs. The CDR3 spells CASSLEVLRGTGSYEQYF. DNA for the CDR3: TGCGCCAGCAGCTTGGAAGTCTTACGAGGGACAGGATCCTACGAGCAGTACTTC.